Below are 20 T cell receptor beta chains sequenced from a single sample in a study of Tregs in tolerant kidney transplant recipients. Sequencing was performed with immunoSEQ multiplex PCR; in TCRdb, only in-frame clones are kept and a portion is missing. In the table there are some 240,000 clones, 80% to 85% of which are singletons. The material sequenced was CD4+ T cells from blood. These receptors originate from a human donor in good health.

The chain employs TRBV30 and TRBJ2-2, with unresolved D. The CDR3 spans 14 residues. V was shortened by 3 bases and J by 5 bases, with 13 bases between the two germline ends. Per germline, CDR1 GTSNPN and CDR2 SVGIG (reference sequence). CDR3 sequence (DNA): TGTGCCTGGAGGTGGGCAGCTGGGACCGGGGAGCTGTTTTTT. This encodes CAWRWAAGTGELFF.

The J gene is TRBJ2-5, the V gene TRBV2, with 7 bases lining up with TRBD2. Germline V gene data show CDR1 as SNHLY and CDR2 as FYNNEI. The CDR3 has 15 residues. Trimming at V came to 6 bases and at J to 3 bases, leaving 10 bases not matched to a gene. This CDR3 is CASSDQGLPKETQYF. CDR3 bases: TGTGCCAGCAGCGACCAGGGACTACCAAAAGAGACCCAGTACTTC.

The genes are TRBV16 and TRBJ1-2; D may be TRBD1 (5 bases). Deletions cut 0 bases from V and 7 bases from J, with 15 bases between. The CDR3 runs 15 residues. Looked up from germline, CDR1 is KGHSY and CDR2 is FQNENV. CDR3 DNA: TGTGCCAGCAGCCAATCGTCCGGGGACCGGGTTGGCTACACCTTC. Translating it yields CASSQSSGDRVGYTF.

The chain is built from TRBV7-3 and TRBJ1-1; 11 bases line up with TRBD1. This CDR3 spans 16 amino acids. Trimming cost V 1 base and J 2 bases; bases outside gene matches: 3. Germline loops: CDR1 SGHTA, CDR2 FQGTGA. DNA for the CDR3: TGTGCCAGCAGCTTAATTGGGACAGGGGGAAACACTGAAGCTTTCTTT. Its translation is CASSLIGTGGNTEAFF.

This rearrangement joins TRBV30 to TRBJ2-5; 8 bases line up with TRBD2. Germline-derived CDR1 and CDR2 are GTSNPN and SVGIG (reference sequence). V dropped 7 bases and J dropped 0; count of bases not matched to a gene: 13. This CDR3 comprises 16 residues. The DNA for the CDR3 is TGTGCCTTAACCCAGGGCGGCGGGAGGTACCAAGAGACCCAGTACTTC. It codes for CALTQGGGRYQETQYF.

This chain uses TRBV5-1 with TRBJ1-1; weak D call: TRBD1 (5 bases). The CDR3 is 14 residues long. CDR1 SGHRS and CDR2 YFSETQ come from the germline V gene. The V end was cut by 6 bases, the J end by 1 base, with 13 bases between. This chain's CDR3 is CASNLRAQNTEAFF. CDR3 sequence (DNA): TGCGCCAGCAACCTCAGGGCTCAGAACACTGAAGCTTTCTTT.

The chain uses TRBV15 and TRBJ1-4; no firm D call. Germline-derived CDR1 and CDR2 are LNHNV and YYDKDF (reference sequence). Trimming removed 0 bases at V and 8 bases at J, with 7 bases between. CDR3 size: 13 residues. The CDR3 region is CATSRDDVEKLFF. The CDR3 region has the DNA TGTGCCACCAGCAGAGATGATGTGGAAAAACTGTTTTTT. Complete variable domain (other parts from reference TRBV15 and TRBJ1-4): DAMVIQNPRYQVTQFGKPVTLSCSQTLNHNVMYWYQQKSSQAPKLLFHYYDKDFNNEADTPDNFQSRRPNTSFCFLDIRSPGLGDTAMYLCATSRDDVEKLFFGSGTQLSVL.

This chain links TRBV7-3 with TRBJ2-2; the D is unclear. Germline-derived CDR1 and CDR2 are SGHTA and FQGTGA. This CDR3 contains 13 residues. V lost 4 bases and J lost 4, with 7 bases in between. Here the CDR3 reads CASSYSVTGELFF. CDR3 in DNA: TGTGCCAGCAGCTACTCGGTCACCGGGGAGCTGTTTTTT.

The chain has TRBV15 and TRBJ2-1; weak D call: TRBD2 (6 bases). CDR1 and CDR2 (germline): LNHNV, YYDKDF (reference sequence). There are 17 residues in the CDR3. Trimming took off 0 bases at V and 4 bases at J, with 16 bases between the two ends. Written as DNA, the CDR3 is TGTGCCACCAGCAGAGATTCCGCGGCTAGCGTATACAATGAGCAGTTCTTC. Translation: CATSRDSAASVYNEQFF.

V and J are TRBV10-2 and TRBJ2-3; the match to TRBD2 covers 11 bases. Losses at the gene ends were 8 bases for V and 4 bases for J; bases not matched to a gene: 5. The length of the CDR3 is 14 residues. Looked up from germline, CDR1 is WSHSY and CDR2 is SAAADI. The DNA of the CDR3 is TGCGCCAGCCGTAGCGGGGGGGCCGCAGATACGCAGTATTTT. This gives the protein CASRSGGAADTQYF.

The rearrangement uses TRBV5-4 and TRBJ1-2, with 11 nucleotides matching TRBD1. This CDR3 spans 18 amino acids. J gave up 8 bases and V 3 bases, and 18 bases lay outside the gene matches. Per the germline V gene, CDR1 is SGHNT and CDR2 is YYREEE (reference sequence). This CDR3 is CASSSHTGPRGTGGGYTF. CDR3 DNA sequence: TGTGCCAGCAGCTCACACACGGGGCCCAGAGGGACAGGGGGAGGCTACACCTTC.

The CDR3 here is CASSLLSSYPDTQYF. The CDR3 DNA follows: TGTGCCAGCAGCTTGCTCAGTTCTTATCCAGATACGCAGTATTTT. The chain is built from TRBV5-6 and TRBJ2-3; D is unresolved. Germline CDR1 is SGHDT and CDR2 is YYEEEE. The CDR3 covers 15 residues. Trimming left V 1 base short and J 4 bases short, with 13 bases between. Full variable domain (remainder filled in from reference TRBV5-6 and TRBJ2-3): DAGVTQSPTHLIKTRGQQVTLRCSPKSGHDTVSWYQQALGQGPQFIFQYYEEEERQRGNFPDRFSGHQFPNYSSELNVNALLLGDSALYLCASSLLSSYPDTQYFGPGTRLTVL.

The J gene is TRBJ1-2, the V gene TRBV6-5, with a possible D match to TRBD1 (6 bases). V was shortened by 2 bases and J by 6 bases, with 10 bases between the two germline ends. In germline, CDR1 is MNHEY, CDR2 SVGAGI. The CDR3 runs to 13 residues. The CDR3 region is CASSYAQGHGYTF. The CDR3 nucleotides are TGTGCCAGCAGTTACGCACAGGGCCATGGCTACACCTTC.

As for this clone: This sample includes further DNA sequences coding for the same CDR3. This chain connects TRBV6-6 to TRBJ2-7; D tentatively reads TRBD1 or TRBD2 (7 bases each). V was cut by 8 bases and J by 6 bases, with 11 bases left in between. CDR1 and CDR2 (germline): MNHNY, SVGAGI (reference sequence). The CDR3 totals 11 residues. DNA of the CDR3: TGTGCCAGCCGCAGGGGGGGCGAGCAGTACTTC. This gives the protein CASRRGGEQYF.

The chain couples TRBV29-1 to TRBJ1-2, with D unclear. This CDR3 comprises 13 residues. Germline V gene lookup returns CDR1 SQVTM and CDR2 ANQGSEA. Trimming stripped 3 bases from V and 4 bases from J, with 12 bases between. Written as DNA, the CDR3 is TGCAGCGTTGAGTTCGCCCGTCCCTATGGCTACACCTTC. It codes for CSVEFARPYGYTF.

About this clone: A read error may account for a junction end that differs from germline. The V gene is TRBV5-6, the J gene TRBJ1-1; D unclear. This CDR3 is 14 amino acids long. Germline loops: CDR1 SGHDT, CDR2 YYEEEE. In nucleotides, the CDR3 is TGTGCCAGCGGCTTCCCCGGCCTGAGGACTGAAGCTTTCTTT. It encodes CASGFPGLRTEAFF. The full variable domain, rest sourced from reference TRBV5-6 and TRBJ1-1, is DAGVTQSPTHLIKTRGQQVTLRCSPKSGHDTVSWYQQALGQGPQFIFQYYEEEERQRGNFPDRFSGHQFPNYSSELNVNALLLGDSALYLCASGFPGLRTEAFFGQGTRLTVV.

The chain employs TRBV9 and TRBJ1-5; D remains unclear. Germline CDR1 is SGDLS and CDR2 is YYNGEE. CDR3 length equals 15 residues. Trimming left V 1 base short and J 2 bases short, with 10 bases between. The CDR3 nucleotides are TGTGCCAGCAGCGTAACGGGTGGAGGCAATCAGCCCCAGCATTTT. It translates to CASSVTGGGNQPQHF.

This clone came up a few times. This sequence joins TRBV7-2 and TRBJ2-5; 7 bases match TRBD2. From germline, CDR1 is SGHTA and CDR2 FQGNSA. Unmatched junction bases numbered 8, after V lost 5 bases and J lost 2 bases. This CDR3 region has 15 residues. This CDR3 is CASSPRERGQETQYF. The CDR3 DNA follows: TGTGCCAGCAGCCCACGTGAGCGGGGACAAGAGACCCAGTACTTC.

V is TRBV18 and J is TRBJ2-3; tentative D call: TRBD2 (5 bases). The CDR3 contains 16 residues. Germline V gene lookup returns CDR1 KGHSH and CDR2 LQKENI. V lost 1 base and J 1 base, leaving 12 bases between the germline ends. This chain's CDR3 is CASSPLAGSGTDTQYF. The DNA of the CDR3 is TGTGCCAGCTCACCACTTGCGGGTTCAGGCACAGATACGCAGTATTTT.

This clone was seen a handful of times. V usage is TRBV6-5 and J usage is TRBJ1-1; D call uncertain. Germline assignment: CDR1 MNHEY and CDR2 SVGAGI. This CDR3 is 12 amino acids long. V was pared by 5 bases and J by 5 bases, with 9 bases between. CDR3 protein: CASSIGGTEAFF. The CDR3 DNA reads TGTGCCAGCAGTATCGGAGGTACTGAAGCTTTCTTT.